This TCR beta chain was identified during a study of CD8 T cells in Susac syndrome. In blood CD8+ and CD4+ T cells, TCR beta underwent sequencing. The CDR3 is 13 amino acids. V gave up 6 bases and J gave up 6 bases, with 17 bases separating them. The V gene's germline CDR1 is DFQATT and CDR2 SNEGSKA (reference sequence). Random hexamers served to reverse transcribe roughly 0.5 to 1 ug RNA. An immunoSEQ multiplex PCR generated amplified TCR beta CDR3 products spanning 54 Vbeta and 13 Jbeta. In TCRdb, the immunoSEQ multiplex PCR reads were re-called with MiXCR into one record per CDR3 protein. Among around 71,000 distinct CDR3 sequences, 96% were seen once, and the ten largest hold 0.11%.

The receptor's source is a human donor with multiple sclerosis. The gene calls are TRBV20-1 and TRBJ1-2, with TRBD1 as a possible D gene (6 bases). The sample was CD4+ T cells from PBMCs. CDR3 residues: CSATDTGGHGYTF. The CDR3 DNA reads TGCAGTGCAACCGATACCGGGGGCCATGGCTACACCTTC.